Each of the 28 T cell receptor delta chains below was sequenced from the same sample in a study of Vδ1+ human thymocytes listed by TCRdb under 2018. Antigens for these TCRs are unknown. Sequencer: Illumina MiSeq. RNA was extracted with the RNeasy mini kit and reverse transcribed using Superscript III. CDR3 amplicons were generated by multiplex PCR with pooled V-gene forward primers and a constant-region reverse primer carrying Illumina adaptor overhangs. TCRdb reprocessed the public data with the CATT caller; entries with the same nucleotide sequence were combined afterwards. Within this sample are some 55,000 delta-chain clones, with more than 15% of them counted one time only. The top ten constitute approximately 0.54% of the sample. Broad study findings and their caveats: Thymic TRG and TRD repertoires appeared highly polyclonal with Gaussian CDR3 length distributions, unlike oligoclonal peripheral blood repertoires.

What was sequenced was Vdelta1+ gamma-delta thymocytes from the thymus. The intended sense of this specimen's cell subset or site label: FACS-sorted CD3+ TCRalphabeta- TCRVdelta1+ TCRVdelta2- thymocytes. These receptor sequences come from a boy in the first two years of life who had congenital heart surgery.

This clone came up a few times. The J gene is TRDJ1, the V gene TRDV1, with D unclear. V lost 5 bases and J lost 1, with 29 bases in between. The CDR3 extends over 20 amino acids. The germline V gene has CDR1 TSWWSYY and CDR2 QGS. The CDR3 coding sequence is TGTGCTCTTGGGCCCCCGGGGCCTATTCCCACTCGGTTACGCACCGATAAACTCATCTTT. Its protein product is CALGPPGPIPTRLRTDKLIF.

The table lists this clone with a few counts. V usage is TRDV1 and J usage is TRDJ1; TRDD3 agrees at 11 bases. In germline, CDR1 is TSWWSYY, CDR2 QGS. V gave up 4 bases and J gave up 4 bases; unmatched junction bases: 20. The CDR3 is made up of 20 amino acids. The CDR3 region has the DNA TGTGCTCTTGGGGCCCCTGGCCTATCATACTGGGGGATAAGAAACGATAAACTCATCTTT. Its translation: CALGAPGLSYWGIRNDKLIF.

The table lists this clone with a few counts. The J gene is TRDJ2, the V gene TRDV1; D not resolved. The CDR3 totals 20 residues. Per germline, CDR1 TSWWSYY and CDR2 QGS. V dropped 2 bases and J dropped 0 bases, with 22 bases sitting between them. The CDR3 reads CALGEESDLLLFPLTAQLFF. In nucleotides, the CDR3 is TGTGCTCTTGGGGAAGAGTCAGACCTCCTCCTGTTCCCTTTGACAGCACAACTCTTCTTT.

A few counts support this clone. This rearrangement joins TRDV1 to TRDJ1; D is unresolved. This CDR3 has 16 residues. Between the trimmed V and J ends, which lost 0 bases and 0 bases, there was a span of 11 bases. Germline V gives CDR1 TSWWSYY, CDR2 QGS. The CDR3 loop reads CALGELPSPYTDKLIF. CDR3 DNA sequence: TGTGCTCTTGGGGAACTTCCCTCCCCGTACACCGATAAACTCATCTTT.

The chain is built from TRDV1 and TRDJ1, with D possibly TRDD2 on 5 matching bases. This CDR3 is built from 17 residues. Trimming took off 4 bases at V and 3 bases at J, with 21 bases between the two ends. Germline V gene sequence: CDR1 TSWWSYY, CDR2 QGS. In nucleotides, the CDR3 is TGTGCTCTTGGGGGACCTACGAGGTGGATTGGTTCCGATAAACTCATCTTT. It codes for CALGGPTRWIGSDKLIF.

This clone was recorded a few times. This rearrangement joins TRDV1 to TRDJ1; 11 bases are shared with TRDD3. With 5 bases clipped from V and 0 bases from J, the junction kept 17 bases outside the gene matches. The CDR3 is made up of 20 amino acids. CDR1 is TSWWSYY and CDR2 is QGS in the germline V gene. The CDR3 coding sequence is TGTGCTCTTGGGTGCACTATTAACTGGGGGATAAGGACGTACACCGATAAACTCATCTTT. Translated: CALGCTINWGIRTYTDKLIF.

This chain links TRDV1 with TRDJ1; 8 nucleotides agree with TRDD3. The CDR3 runs 16 residues. In germline, CDR1 is TSWWSYY, CDR2 QGS. V gave up 6 bases and J gave up 7 bases; unmatched junction bases: 16. CDR3 nucleotide sequence: TGTGCTCTTGGTATTTACTGGGGATACTCAAGCGCTAAACTCATCTTT. Protein sequence: CALGIYWGYSSAKLIF.

The V and J genes are TRDV1 and TRDJ1; 10 nucleotides align to TRDD3. Trimming took 1 base from V and 1 from J; bases not matched to a gene: 27. Germline assignment: CDR1 TSWWSYY and CDR2 QGS. The CDR3 has 24 residues. CDR3 region: CALGEQRRVRSRGGYAGGTDKLIF. DNA of the CDR3: TGTGCTCTTGGGGAACAAAGAAGAGTCCGTAGTCGAGGGGGATACGCTGGAGGCACCGATAAACTCATCTTT.

This clone showed up just a few times. The chain joins TRDV1 to TRDJ1; 10 nucleotides align to TRDD3. The CDR3 has 18 amino acids. The trim removed 2 bases at V and 0 bases at J, leaving 9 bases unmatched. Germline loops: CDR1 TSWWSYY, CDR2 QGS. The CDR3 nucleotides read TGTGCTCTTGGGGAAGGTTCAGGGGGATACGGGTACACCGATAAACTCATCTTT. Amino acids: CALGEGSGGYGYTDKLIF.

The chain employs TRDV1 and TRDJ1; weak D call: TRDD3 (7 bases). Trimming removed 2 bases at V and 0 bases at J, with 43 bases between. CDR3 length equals 26 residues. CDR1 TSWWSYY and CDR2 QGS come from the germline V gene. CDR3 amino acids: CALGETRLPAIMLYLGVHPYTDKLIF. The CDR3 nucleotides read TGTGCTCTTGGGGAAACCCGGCTTCCTGCCATTATGTTATACCTGGGGGTTCACCCCTACACCGATAAACTCATCTTT.

This sequence joins TRDV1 and TRDJ1; D could derive from TRDD2 or TRDD3 (9 bases each). Trimming took 4 bases from V and 1 from J, leaving 34 bases between them. Germline V gene lookup returns CDR1 TSWWSYY and CDR2 QGS. The CDR3 runs 22 residues. The CDR3 is CALGVPSALPTRGYGCTDKLIF. As DNA, the CDR3 is TGTGCTCTTGGGGTCCCTTCGGCCCTTCCTACTCGGGGATACGGTTGCACCGATAAACTCATCTTT.

The chain is built from TRDV1 and TRDJ1, with TRDD3 matching 10 bases. V trimming: 2 bases; J trimming: 1 base; junction bases outside the gene matches: 19. The CDR3 spans 21 residues. In germline, CDR1 is TSWWSYY, CDR2 QGS. CDR3 in amino acids: CALGEARPSHWGMGTTDKLIF. In DNA form, the CDR3 reads TGTGCTCTTGGGGAAGCACGGCCTTCCCACTGGGGGATGGGGACCACCGATAAACTCATCTTT.

This clone has more than one count but fewer than ten. The junction departs from the called germline gene at one end, perhaps through a read error. V is TRDV1 and J is TRDJ1; TRDD3 matches at 8 bases. The CDR3 extends over 19 amino acids. Germline CDR1 and CDR2: TSWWSYY and QGS. Written as DNA, the CDR3 is TGTGCTCTCGGGGTATGTTTACTGGGGGGCCCTCAGTACACCGATAAACTCATCTTT. Its translation is CALGVCLLGGPQYTDKLIF.

The sample holds a few counts of this clone. V is TRDV1 and J is TRDJ1, with TRDD3 identical over 8 bases. The CDR3 consists of 18 residues. The V gene end was trimmed by 2 bases and the J gene end by 5 bases; junction bases not matched to a gene: 16. The germline CDR1 and CDR2 sequences are TSWWSYY and QGS. CDR3 amino acids: CALGEFLHTCRDTDKLIF. CDR3 sequence (DNA): TGTGCTCTTGGGGAATTCCTCCATACGTGCAGGGATACGGATAAACTCATCTTT.

Only a few counts were recorded for this clone. The chain uses TRAV29/DV5 and TRDJ1; 8 bases map to TRDD3. Germline V gene lookup returns CDR1 NSMFDY and CDR2 ISSIKDK. Trimming at V came to 0 bases and at J to 4 bases, leaving 14 bases not matched to a gene. The CDR3 has 17 residues. Here the CDR3 reads CAASVDFVWGIHDKLIF. The CDR3 bases are TGTGCAGCAAGCGTGGATTTCGTGTGGGGGATCCACGATAAACTCATCTTT.

The table lists this clone with a few counts. This sequence joins TRDV1 and TRDJ1; TRDD3 matches at 8 bases. The V gene end was trimmed by 4 bases and the J gene end by 0 bases; junction bases not matched to a gene: 31. Germline CDR1 is TSWWSYY and CDR2 is QGS. This CDR3 comprises 24 residues. The CDR3 DNA reads as TGTGCTCTTGGGGGGGATTCCGAAGATGAAATCGTACTGGGGGTCCCCCGGTACACCGATAAACTCATCTTT. Translated, it gives CALGGDSEDEIVLGVPRYTDKLIF.

This clone counts as medium-sized (0.01 to 0.1%). The chain recombines TRDV2 with TRDJ1, with 9 nucleotides matching TRDD3. The CDR3 runs to 19 residues. V trimming: 0 bases; J trimming: 0 bases; junction bases outside the gene matches: 13. Germline V gene sequence: CDR1 GEAIGNYY, CDR2 EKD. In nucleotides, the CDR3 is TGTGCCTGTGACACCGAGGATTACTGGGGGACCAAGTACACCGATAAACTCATCTTT. Amino acids: CACDTEDYWGTKYTDKLIF.

This clone was seen only a few times. The chain couples TRDV1 to TRDJ1; D possibly matches TRDD2 or TRDD3 (6 bases each). The CDR3 length is 20 residues. The germline CDR1 and CDR2 sequences are TSWWSYY and QGS. Trimming removed 0 bases from V and 2 bases from J, with 25 bases in between. The CDR3 DNA reads TGTGCTCTTGGGGAACTTGTTTCCTATAAAGGGGGACCCCGGACCGATAAACTCATCTTT. Translated: CALGELVSYKGGPRTDKLIF.

This clone was observed a few times. The chain is built from TRDV2 and TRDJ1; 8 bases are shared with TRDD3. V lost 5 bases, J lost 0 bases, and 4 bases stayed unmatched. The CDR3 runs 14 residues. From germline, CDR1 is GEAIGNYY and CDR2 EKD. The CDR3 reads CACALLGDTDKLIF. In nucleotides, the CDR3 is TGTGCCTGTGCATTACTGGGGGACACCGATAAACTCATCTTT.

This clone was found a few times. This chain links TRDV2 with TRDJ1; 9 bases fit TRDD3. Germline V CDR1 and CDR2: GEAIGNYY, EKD. There are 18 residues in the CDR3. V was clipped by 3 bases and J by 2 bases; unmatched bases: 15. The CDR3 is CACDPGSVLGEWTDKLIF. As DNA, the CDR3 is TGTGCCTGTGACCCCGGGTCCGTACTGGGGGAATGGACCGATAAACTCATCTTT.

The V gene is TRDV1, the J gene TRDJ1; 10 positions agree with TRDD3. With 1 base clipped from V and 0 bases from J, the junction kept 14 bases outside the gene matches. Germline CDR1 TSWWSYY, CDR2 QGS. The CDR3 is made up of 20 amino acids. In DNA, the CDR3 is TGTGCTCTTGGGGAACGCCACTCTTTTGGGGGATACCGGTACACCGATAAACTCATCTTT. Amino acids: CALGERHSFGGYRYTDKLIF.

The genes are TRDV2 and TRDJ3; 12 bases match TRDD3. Germline lookup yields CDR1 GEAIGNYY and CDR2 EKD. This CDR3 is built from 19 residues. J gave up 0 bases and V 6 bases, and 8 bases lay outside the gene matches. The CDR3 DNA reads as TGTGCCTGTTCATTACTGGGGGATACAACCTCCTGGGACACCCGACAGATGTTTTTC. As protein: CACSLLGDTTSWDTRQMFF.

This clone was counted only a few times. The chain couples TRAV29/DV5 to TRDJ1; 9 bases map to TRDD3. Germline CDR1 is NSMFDY and CDR2 is ISSIKDK. The CDR3 contains 17 residues. The junction had 25 bases not matched to a gene; V was cut back by 2 bases and J by 14 bases. In DNA, the CDR3 is TGTGCAGCAAGAATATTCCCACACATCGACCTGGGGGATCGCCGGATCTTT. Its protein is CAARIFPHIDLGDRRIF.

This clone appeared a few times. The genes are TRDV1 and TRDJ1, with D perhaps matching TRDD2 (5 bases). V was shortened by 5 bases and J by 0 bases, with 28 bases between the two germline ends. The CDR3 consists of 20 residues. Germline CDR1 TSWWSYY, CDR2 QGS. CDR3 DNA sequence: TGTGCTCTTGGGACAGACCCACCTTCTCAAGGTACGAGGTACACCGATAAACTCATCTTT. Encoded protein: CALGTDPPSQGTRYTDKLIF.

This clone was recorded a few times. This chain uses TRDV1 with TRDJ1; 9 nucleotides agree with TRDD2. The junction had 18 bases not matched to a gene; V was cut back by 4 bases and J by 6 bases. This CDR3 region has 18 residues. CDR1 and CDR2 from the germline V gene are TSWWSYY and QGS. The CDR3 loop is CALGALPSYGAGGHKLIF. DNA for the CDR3: TGTGCTCTTGGGGCCCTACCTTCCTACGGGGCTGGGGGCCATAAACTCATCTTT.

This clone has more than one count but fewer than ten. V is TRDV1 and J is TRDJ1; 7 nucleotides match TRDD3. Germline CDR1 TSWWSYY, CDR2 QGS. The CDR3 sequence is 19 residues long. The ends lost 9 bases at V and 0 bases at J; junction bases unmatched: 22. The CDR3 bases are TGTGCTCTAATCGGAATTGGGGATAACAGTAGGGAGTACACCGATAAACTCATCTTT. Translated, it gives CALIGIGDNSREYTDKLIF.

This clone was counted between two and nine times. J is TRDJ1 and V is TRDV1; 8 nucleotides line up with TRDD3. From germline, CDR1 is TSWWSYY and CDR2 QGS. The CDR3 spans 23 residues. V lost 2 bases to trimming and J lost 0 bases; unmatched junction nucleotides: 26. CDR3 sequence: CALGENHGSGLGESSRYTDKLIF. The CDR3 coding sequence is TGTGCTCTTGGGGAAAATCACGGCAGTGGGCTGGGGGAGTCTTCACGGTACACCGATAAACTCATCTTT.

This sequence joins TRDV1 and TRDJ1, with D maybe TRDD3 (6 bases). Trimming pared 0 bases from V and 4 bases from J, leaving 21 bases between. The CDR3 is made up of 18 amino acids. Germline CDR1 TSWWSYY, CDR2 QGS. CDR3 DNA: TGTGCTCTTGGGGAACTCCACCCCGAAGGTCTGGGGAACGATAAACTCATCTTT. Amino acids: CALGELHPEGLGNDKLIF.